Reported below is one TCR beta chain. Its antigen is unknown. The sample is drawn from a study of T cells in Graves' hyperthyroidism and ophthalmopathy. Amplified regions were TCR beta CDR3 sequences from RNA transcripts. TCR CDR3 underwent first-round RT-PCR with the HTBI primer set. MiXCR, run by TCRdb on the multiplex PCR reads, gives a single entry per CDR3 protein. This sample carries approximately 590,000 distinct CDR3 sequences, 40% to 55% of them seen once, and the ten largest clones take 8.2%. Trimming took off 2 bases at V and 6 bases at J, with 14 bases between the two ends. Germline CDR1 reads SGHAT; CDR2 reads FQNNGV. This CDR3 spans 15 amino acids. Study-wide findings and caveats: Ophthalmopathy got predicted by the model a median about six months before its onset. By a 13 V-J model, ophthalmopathy was set apart from stable hyperthyroidism. Blood held most thyroid clonotypes expanded above 0.001 frequency.

Specimen: peripheral blood or thyroid tissue (not recorded which). The receptor was derived from a woman aged 18 to 35 with Graves' hyperthyroidism. The chain carries TRBV11-2 and TRBJ2-1; TRBD1 or TRBD2 may be the D gene (5 bases each). CDR3 amino acids: CASSLNPRDANEQFF. The CDR3 nucleotides read TGTGCCAGCAGCTTAAATCCCAGGGACGCCAATGAGCAGTTCTTC.